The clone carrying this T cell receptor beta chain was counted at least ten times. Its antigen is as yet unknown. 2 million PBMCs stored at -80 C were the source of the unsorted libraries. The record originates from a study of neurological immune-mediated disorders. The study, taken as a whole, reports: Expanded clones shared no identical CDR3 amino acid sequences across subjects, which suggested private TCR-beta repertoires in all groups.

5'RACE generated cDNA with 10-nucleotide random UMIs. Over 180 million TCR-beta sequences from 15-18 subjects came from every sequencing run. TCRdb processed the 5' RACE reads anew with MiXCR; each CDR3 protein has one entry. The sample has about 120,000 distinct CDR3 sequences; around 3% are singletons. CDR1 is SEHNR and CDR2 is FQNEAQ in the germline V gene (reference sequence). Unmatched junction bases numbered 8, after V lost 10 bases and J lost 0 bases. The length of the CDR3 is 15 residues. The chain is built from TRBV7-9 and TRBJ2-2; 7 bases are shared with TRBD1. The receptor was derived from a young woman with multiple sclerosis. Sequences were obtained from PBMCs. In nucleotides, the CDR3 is TGTGCCAAGTTCCCGGGACAGCCGAACACCGGGGAGCTGTTTTTT. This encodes CAKFPGQPNTGELFF.